This T cell receptor (beta chain) came from a study of shared clonotypes between healthy human individuals. Sequenced by immunoSEQ multiplex PCR; TCRdb stores in-frame clones only, minus some. The data contain hundreds of thousands of clones, approximately 79% of them singletons. All the donors were Caucasian adults who lived in Nashville, Tennessee. Material: memory CD4+ T cells sorted from blood. The subset was: CD45RA-negative fraction. The receptor's source is a woman younger than 45 in good health.

This CDR3 is CASSYGGSPYEQYF. CDR3 coding DNA: TGTGCCAGCAGTTACGGCGGGAGTCCGTACGAGCAGTACTTC. V is TRBV6-5 and J is TRBJ2-7; TRBD2 agrees at 7 bases. J lost 4 bases, V lost 2 bases, and 5 bases had no gene match. This CDR3 has 14 residues. CDR1 is MNHEY, CDR2 SVGAGI, per germline.